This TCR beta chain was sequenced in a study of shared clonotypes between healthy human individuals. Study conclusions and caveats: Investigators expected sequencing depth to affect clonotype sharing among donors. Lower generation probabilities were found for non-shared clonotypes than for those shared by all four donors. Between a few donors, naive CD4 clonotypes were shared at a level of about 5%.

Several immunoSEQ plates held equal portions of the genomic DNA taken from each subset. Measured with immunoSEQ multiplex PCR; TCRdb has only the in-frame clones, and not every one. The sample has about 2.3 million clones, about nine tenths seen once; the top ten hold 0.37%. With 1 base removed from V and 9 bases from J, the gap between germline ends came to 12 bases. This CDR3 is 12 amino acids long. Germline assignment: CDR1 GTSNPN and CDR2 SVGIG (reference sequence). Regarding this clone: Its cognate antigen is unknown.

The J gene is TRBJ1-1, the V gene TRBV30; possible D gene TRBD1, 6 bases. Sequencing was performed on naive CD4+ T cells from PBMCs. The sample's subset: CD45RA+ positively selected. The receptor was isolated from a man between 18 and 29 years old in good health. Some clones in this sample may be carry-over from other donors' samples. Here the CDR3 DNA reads TGTGCCTGGAGTGGCGATACAGGGAAAGCTTTCTTT. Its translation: CAWSGDTGKAFF.